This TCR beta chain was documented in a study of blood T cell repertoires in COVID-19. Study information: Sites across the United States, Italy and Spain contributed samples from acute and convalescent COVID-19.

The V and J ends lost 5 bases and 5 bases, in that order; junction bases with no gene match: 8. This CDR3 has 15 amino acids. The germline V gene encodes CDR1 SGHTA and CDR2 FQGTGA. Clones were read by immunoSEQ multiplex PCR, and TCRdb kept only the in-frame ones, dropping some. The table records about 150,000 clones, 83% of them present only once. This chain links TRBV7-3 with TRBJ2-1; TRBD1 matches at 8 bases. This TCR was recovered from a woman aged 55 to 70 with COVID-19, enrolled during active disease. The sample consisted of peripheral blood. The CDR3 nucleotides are TGTGCCAGCAGCCCCCGGGACAGGCCTAACAATGAGCAGTTCTTC. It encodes CASSPRDRPNNEQFF.